The 31 T cell receptor beta chains presented below share a single source sample, sequenced in a study of beta chain features in type 1 diabetes. Study-level results: When Type 1 diabetes patients were examined, their TCRB CDR3s proved moderately but significantly shorter in all four CD4+ subsets.

Of the isolated RNA, all was reverse transcribed, and so the sequenced material was expressed TCRB transcripts. Profiled with immunoSEQ multiplex PCR; TCRdb holds only in-frame clones, not every one. Of 250,000 to 300,000 clones in the sample, 24% were seen once. Their recognized antigens are unknown. What was sequenced was naive CD4+ T cells from blood. The receptors derive from a woman in her twenties or thirties with type 1 diabetes.

CDR3 region: CASSPRRVVETQYF. The CDR3 DNA sequence: TGTGCCAGCAGCCCCCGCCGGGTAGTTGAGACCCAGTACTTC. The chain couples TRBV7-2 to TRBJ2-5; D gene unclear. The CDR3 is 14 amino acids. Trimming cost V 5 bases and J 5 bases, with 15 bases left between them. Germline assignment: CDR1 SGHTA and CDR2 FQGNSA.

The V and J genes are TRBV29-1 and TRBJ1-1; D gene unclear. CDR3 length equals 12 residues. The V end was cut by 7 bases, the J end by 1 base, with 10 bases between. Germline V gene data show CDR1 as SQVTM and CDR2 as ANQGSEA. CDR3 in amino acids: CSASHPNTEAFF. In nucleotides, the CDR3 is TGCAGCGCCTCACATCCGAACACTGAAGCTTTCTTT.

This clone has only one observation. This chain uses TRBV9 with TRBJ2-1, with 8 bases identical to TRBD1. J gave up 5 bases and V 0 bases, and 4 bases lay outside the gene matches. Per germline, CDR1 SGDLS and CDR2 YYNGEE. The CDR3 contains 15 residues. In DNA, the CDR3 is TGTGCCAGCAGCGTAGTGGGACAGGTCCACAATGAGCAGTTCTTC. Protein sequence: CASSVVGQVHNEQFF.

The chain employs TRBV7-9 and TRBJ2-5, with 11 nucleotides matching TRBD2. The germline gives CDR1 SEHNR, CDR2 FQNEAQ (reference sequence). The length of the CDR3 is 14 residues. With V trimmed by 4 bases and J by 4 bases, 2 bases remained unmatched. CDR3 sequence reads: CASSSGLAGETQYF. CDR3 DNA: TGTGCCAGCAGCTCCGGACTAGCGGGAGAGACCCAGTACTTC.

This clone was counted a few times. The J gene is TRBJ2-7, the V gene TRBV18, with TRBD1 matching 11 bases. With 0 bases clipped from V and 5 bases from J, the junction kept 6 bases outside the gene matches. CDR3 length equals 16 residues. Germline CDR1 and CDR2: KGHSH and LQKENI. For the CDR3, the DNA is TGTGCCAGCTCACCACCCCGGACAGGGGGCGGGAACGAGCAGTACTTC. It specifies CASSPPRTGGGNEQYF.

This clone has just a few counts. The chain couples TRBV30 to TRBJ2-7, with a weak D call TRBD1 (5 bases). Germline CDR1 is GTSNPN and CDR2 is SVGIG (reference sequence). This CDR3 comprises 13 residues. V dropped 5 bases and J dropped 2 bases, with 13 bases sitting between them. Written as DNA, the CDR3 is TGTGCCTGGGTGACAGAATCACCCTACGAGCAGTACTTC. Protein sequence: CAWVTESPYEQYF.

The CDR3, as DNA: TGTGCCATCAGTGAGTCCATAGCGGGCTCCTACAATGAGCAGTTCTTC. Its translation: CAISESIAGSYNEQFF. The chain has TRBV10-3 and TRBJ2-1; 7 bases fit TRBD2. CDR1 ENHRY and CDR2 SYGVKD come from the germline V gene. The CDR3 is 16 amino acids. The V gene end was trimmed by 0 bases and the J gene end by 0 bases; junction bases not matched to a gene: 2.

CDR3: CASSPVRGSGNIQYF. In DNA form, the CDR3 reads TGTGCCAGCAGCCCCGTCAGGGGGTCGGGAAACATTCAGTACTTC. The J gene is TRBJ2-4, the V gene TRBV11-2, with TRBD1 identical over 7 bases. CDR3 length equals 15 residues. CDR1 and CDR2 from the germline V gene are SGHAT and FQNNGV. The trim removed 5 bases at V and 6 bases at J, leaving 10 bases unmatched.

V is TRBV4-1 and J is TRBJ2-1, with 8 bases matching TRBD2. CDR1 and CDR2 (germline): MGHRA, YSYEKL. V dropped 4 bases and J dropped 8; count of bases not matched to a gene: 10. The CDR3 covers 15 residues. The CDR3 DNA sequence: TGCGCCAGCAGCCGCAGGCGGGAGGATATGTATGAGCAGTTCTTC. Translation: CASSRRREDMYEQFF.

A few counts support this clone. The chain uses TRBV30 and TRBJ2-5, with D tentatively TRBD2 (6 bases). V was clipped by 0 bases and J by 4 bases, with 15 bases between them. Germline V gene sequence: CDR1 GTSNPN, CDR2 SVGIG (reference sequence). CDR3 size: 15 residues. The CDR3 bases are TGTGCCTGGAGTGTATCGGACTACCGGGGAGAGACCCAGTACTTC. Protein product: CAWSVSDYRGETQYF.

This clone showed up just a few times. This CDR3 is CACLWGAGGAPYEQYF. The CDR3 DNA follows: TGTGCCTGCTTGTGGGGCGCAGGGGGCGCTCCCTACGAGCAGTACTTC. The V and J genes are TRBV30 and TRBJ2-7; TRBD1 aligns across 8 bases. This CDR3 spans 16 amino acids. Germline V gene lookup returns CDR1 GTSNPN and CDR2 SVGIG (reference sequence). V was clipped by 6 bases and J by 2 bases; unmatched bases: 15.

J is TRBJ2-7 and V is TRBV9, with 10 bases lining up with TRBD1. From germline, CDR1 is SGDLS and CDR2 YYNGEE. Losses at the gene ends were 4 bases for V and 6 bases for J; bases not matched to a gene: 13. The CDR3 extends over 16 amino acids. As DNA, the CDR3 is TGTGCCAGCAGCCAGCTCCCGGGACAGGGGAGCTCCGAGCAGTACTTC. This sequence encodes CASSQLPGQGSSEQYF.

This chain connects TRBV7-8 to TRBJ2-7; D possibly corresponds to TRBD2 (6 bases). There are 14 residues in the CDR3. V lost 2 bases to trimming and J lost 3 bases, with 11 bases between them. Germline V gives CDR1 SGHVS, CDR2 FQNEAQ. CDR3 protein: CASSLWRGGYEQYF. CDR3 sequence (DNA): TGTGCCAGCAGCTTATGGCGGGGAGGCTACGAGCAGTACTTC.

The chain links TRBV15 to TRBJ2-3; 7 bases are a match to TRBD1. This CDR3 contains 15 residues. Germline CDR1 reads LNHNV; CDR2 reads YYDKDF (reference sequence). J lost 1 base, V lost 5 bases, and 6 bases had no gene match. This CDR3 is CATSQGQARTDTQYF. In DNA form, the CDR3 reads TGTGCCACCAGCCAAGGACAGGCTCGCACAGATACGCAGTATTTT.

The chain recombines TRBV18 with TRBJ2-5; D call uncertain. CDR1 and CDR2 from the germline V gene are KGHSH and LQKENI. Trimming took 1 base from V and 3 from J, leaving 6 bases between them. CDR3 size: 13 residues. The CDR3 loop is CASSPHTKETQYF. CDR3 sequence (DNA): TGTGCCAGCTCACCACACACTAAAGAGACCCAGTACTTC.

The chain employs TRBV29-1 and TRBJ2-1, with TRBD2 matching over 10 bases. Trimming at V came to 6 bases and at J to 6 bases, leaving 14 bases not matched to a gene. The length of the CDR3 is 16 residues. Germline CDR1 is SQVTM and CDR2 is ANQGSEA. Here the CDR3 reads CSVGDFLAGGVNEQFF. The DNA for the CDR3 is TGCAGCGTCGGAGATTTTTTAGCGGGAGGAGTCAATGAGCAGTTCTTC.

The CDR3 is CAWSSGTAAFF. CDR3 bases: TGTGCCTGGAGCAGTGGGACAGCTGCGTTCTTC. The V gene is TRBV30, the J gene TRBJ2-1; 7 positions agree with TRBD1. CDR1 is GTSNPN, CDR2 SVGIG, per germline (reference sequence). The CDR3 sequence is 11 residues long. V lost 3 bases to trimming and J lost 15 bases; unmatched junction nucleotides: 8.

This clone was observed a few times. The rearrangement uses TRBV7-9 and TRBJ2-1; 10 nucleotides agree with TRBD2. The CDR3 covers 16 residues. Per the germline V gene, CDR1 is SEHNR and CDR2 is FQNEAQ (reference sequence). V was clipped by 1 base and J by 5 bases; unmatched bases: 5. This CDR3 reads CASSLGPGLANNEQFF. In DNA form, the CDR3 reads TGTGCCAGCAGCTTAGGACCGGGACTAGCGAACAATGAGCAGTTCTTC. Full variable domain (rest looked up from reference TRBV7-9 and TRBJ2-1): DTGVSQNPRHKITKRGQNVTFRCDPISEHNRLYWYRQTLGQGPEFLTYFQNEAQLEKSRLLSDRFSAERPKGSFSTLEIQRTEQGDSAMYLCASSLGPGLANNEQFFGPGTRLTVL.

The chain is built from TRBV19 and TRBJ2-7, with 10 bases identical to TRBD2. The trim removed 5 bases at V and 4 bases at J, leaving 11 bases unmatched. The CDR3 loop spans 16 amino acids. CDR1 and CDR2 from the germline V gene are LNHDA and SQIVND (reference sequence). The CDR3 loop is CASSLSGLADLYEQYF. CDR3 DNA: TGTGCCAGTAGTCTATCAGGACTAGCGGATTTATACGAGCAGTACTTC.

The rearrangement links TRBV20-1 to TRBJ2-7, with D perhaps matching TRBD2 (5 bases). Deletions cut 3 bases from V and 4 bases from J, with 7 bases between. Germline V CDR1 and CDR2: DFQATT, SNEGSKA (reference sequence). This CDR3 spans 11 amino acids. In DNA, the CDR3 is TGCAGTGCTAGTGGGGAGTACGAGCAGTACTTC. Residues: CSASGEYEQYF.

This clone showed up just a few times. The genes are TRBV5-1 and TRBJ2-7; TRBD1 aligns across 7 bases. CDR3 size: 15 residues. Trimming cost V 4 bases and J 3 bases; bases outside gene matches: 10. Germline V gene data show CDR1 as SGHRS and CDR2 as YFSETQ. CDR3 in DNA: TGCGCCAGCAGCCAGGGACAGACATCCCTCTACGAGCAGTACTTC. It specifies CASSQGQTSLYEQYF.

This clone has a handful of counts. The chain has TRBV28 and TRBJ2-4; 13 nucleotides line up with TRBD2. The germline V gene encodes CDR1 MDHEN and CDR2 SYDVKM. The CDR3 has 19 residues. V was clipped by 2 bases and J by 0 bases; unmatched bases: 7. CDR3 region: CASSLPGTSGILAKNIQYF. The CDR3 nucleotides are TGTGCCAGCAGTTTACCCGGGACTAGCGGGATTCTAGCCAAAAACATTCAGTACTTC.

The chain has TRBV5-4 and TRBJ1-2, with 8 bases identical to TRBD1. The CDR3 sequence is 14 residues long. The V gene end was trimmed by 4 bases and the J gene end by 2 bases; junction bases not matched to a gene: 4. Germline CDR1 and CDR2: SGHNT and YYREEE (reference sequence). CDR3 residues: CASSGWTGNYGYTF. The CDR3 DNA sequence: TGTGCCAGCAGCGGATGGACAGGGAACTATGGCTACACCTTC.

This chain links TRBV27 with TRBJ2-3; weak D call: TRBD1 (6 bases). This CDR3 is 16 amino acids long. Trimming pared 10 bases from V and 1 base from J, leaving 21 bases between. Looked up from germline, CDR1 is MNHEY and CDR2 is SMNVEV (reference sequence). CDR3 bases: TGTGCCACCAAGAGACCTTACAGGGATCGCACAGATACGCAGTATTTT. It yields the protein CATKRPYRDRTDTQYF.

The chain employs TRBV18 and TRBJ1-1; 12 bases fit TRBD1. Germline values: CDR1 KGHSH, CDR2 LQKENI. The CDR3 covers 17 residues. V shed 6 bases, J shed 4 bases, and the junction held 12 bases outside the gene matches. The CDR3 spells CASSTSGTGGYGTEAFF. The CDR3 region has the DNA TGTGCCAGCTCCACATCCGGGACAGGGGGCTACGGCACTGAAGCTTTCTTT.

The J gene is TRBJ1-1, the V gene TRBV7-9; D gene uncertain. With 2 bases removed from V and 7 bases from J, the gap between germline ends came to 14 bases. Looked up from germline, CDR1 is SEHNR and CDR2 is FQNEAQ (reference sequence). The CDR3 is 14 residues long. This chain's CDR3 is CASSLTGADYEAFF. CDR3 DNA sequence: TGTGCCAGCAGCTTAACGGGAGCGGACTATGAAGCTTTCTTT. The whole variable domain, remainder taken from reference TRBV7-9 and TRBJ1-1, is DTGVSQNPRHKITKRGQNVTFRCDPISEHNRLYWYRQTLGQGPEFLTYFQNEAQLEKSRLLSDRFSAERPKGSFSTLEIQRTEQGDSAMYLCASSLTGADYEAFFGQGTRLTVV.

The chain is built from TRBV7-8 and TRBJ2-1, with a tentative D call TRBD2 (6 bases). Per the germline V gene, CDR1 is SGHVS and CDR2 is FQNEAQ. V lost 5 bases to trimming and J lost 0 bases, with 11 bases between them. The CDR3 loop spans 15 amino acids. CDR3 sequence (DNA): TGTGCCAGCAGCCAGGGACTCACCTCCTACAATGAGCAGTTCTTC. Translated, it gives CASSQGLTSYNEQFF.

The V and J genes are TRBV5-1 and TRBJ2-2; 7 nucleotides agree with TRBD1. The CDR3 is 13 amino acids. Germline V gives CDR1 SGHRS, CDR2 YFSETQ. V gave up 5 bases and J gave up 7 bases; unmatched junction bases: 5. CDR3 sequence reads: CASRPTGIGELFF. Written as DNA, the CDR3 is TGCGCCAGCAGACCGACAGGGATCGGGGAGCTGTTTTTT.

V gene TRBV5-1 combines with J gene TRBJ1-2; TRBD1 matches 8 bases. Germline V gene sequence: CDR1 SGHRS, CDR2 YFSETQ. The CDR3 is 14 amino acids. V shed 2 bases and J 8 bases; nucleotides not matched to a gene: 8. CDR3 in amino acids: CASSLPDRGDGYTF. The DNA for the CDR3 is TGCGCCAGCAGCTTACCCGACAGGGGAGACGGCTACACCTTC.

The chain joins TRBV7-2 to TRBJ2-1, with 10 bases aligning to TRBD2. V dropped 6 bases and J dropped 6; count of bases not matched to a gene: 5. The CDR3 length is 14 residues. Germline CDR1 reads SGHTA; CDR2 reads FQGNSA. The CDR3 is CASRGVAGGNEQFF. In DNA form, the CDR3 reads TGTGCCAGCAGGGGGGTAGCGGGAGGCAATGAGCAGTTCTTC.

The table lists this clone with a few counts. The V call is TRBV7-9, the J call TRBJ2-1, with TRBD2 matching 12 bases. Germline V gene sequence: CDR1 SEHNR, CDR2 FQNEAQ (reference sequence). V shed 1 base and J 0 bases; nucleotides not matched to a gene: 7. The CDR3 has 19 residues. CDR3: CASSLVVTSGRFSYNEQFF. The CDR3, as DNA: TGTGCCAGCAGCTTAGTTGTGACTAGCGGGAGATTCTCCTACAATGAGCAGTTCTTC.